These 21 T cell receptor beta chains originate from one sample sequenced in a study of T cell responses to AZD1222 COVID-19 vaccine. Only in-frame clones appear in the TCRdb table, and some are missing; sequencing was by immunoSEQ multiplex PCR. This table has roughly 250,000 clones, approximately 93% appearing once. The sample here was peripheral blood, taken on day 0 of AZD1222 vaccination. The receptors stem from an adult in good health.

This chain uses TRBV28 with TRBJ2-7, with D hard to call. The germline CDR1 and CDR2 sequences are MDHEN and SYDVKM. The CDR3 is 15 residues long. The ends were cut back, 7 bases at V and 3 bases at J, with 19 bases in the middle. The CDR3 bases are TGTGCCAGCACAACCCCCGGAAGATTTCTCTACGAGCAGTACTTC. Translation: CASTTPGRFLYEQYF.

The chain uses TRBV9 and TRBJ1-2, with 9 bases matching TRBD1. Germline-derived CDR1 and CDR2 are SGDLS and YYNGEE. The J segment lost 1 base and the V segment lost 0 bases, leaving 10 bases of the junction unmatched. The CDR3 totals 18 residues. The CDR3, as DNA: TGTGCCAGCAGCGTAGGGGATCAGGGGACAGGGATTAACTATGGCTACACCTTC. The encoded protein is CASSVGDQGTGINYGYTF.

The V call is TRBV19, the J call TRBJ2-2, with D possibly TRBD2 on 6 matching bases. The CDR3 loop spans 15 amino acids. Germline V lookup: CDR1 LNHDA, CDR2 SQIVND (reference sequence). V was clipped by 4 bases and J by 4 bases, with 13 bases between them. The CDR3 region has the DNA TGTGCCAGTAGTACATCGGCGGGGTCCACCGGGGAGCTGTTTTTT. Amino acids: CASSTSAGSTGELFF.

The chain couples TRBV20-1 to TRBJ2-3; no firm D call. V dropped 7 bases and J dropped 5 bases, with 1 base sitting between them. The CDR3 covers 8 residues. CDR1 and CDR2 (germline): DFQATT, SNEGSKA (reference sequence). CDR3 DNA sequence: TGCAGTGTAGATACGCAGTATTTT. Translating it yields CSVDTQYF.

This clone turned up a few times. The chain combines TRBV5-1 with TRBJ1-5; no firm D call. There are 13 residues in the CDR3. Deletions cut 0 bases from V and 4 bases from J, with 5 bases between. CDR1 and CDR2 from the germline V gene are SGHRS and YFSETQ. This CDR3 is CASSLDQNQPQHF. CDR3 bases: TGCGCCAGCAGCTTGGACCAGAATCAGCCCCAGCATTTT. Supplemented by reference TRBV5-1 and TRBJ1-5, the full variable domain reads KAGVTQTPRYLIKTRGQQVTLSCSPISGHRSVSWYQQTPGQGLQFLFEYFSETQRNKGNFPGRFSGRQFSNSRSEMNVSTLELGDSALYLCASSLDQNQPQHFGDGTRLSIL.

The rearrangement joins TRBV27 to TRBJ1-4; D perhaps matches TRBD1 (5 bases). V lost 6 bases and J lost 7, with 9 bases in between. The germline V gene encodes CDR1 MNHEY and CDR2 SMNVEV (reference sequence). The CDR3 extends over 12 amino acids. The CDR3 bases are TGTGCCAGCAGGGGGACGGGTGAAAAACTGTTTTTT. This sequence encodes CASRGTGEKLFF.

The chain has TRBV2 and TRBJ2-7, with D perhaps TRBD2 (5 bases). Trimming removed 4 bases from V and 3 bases from J, with 19 bases in between. Germline V gene sequence: CDR1 SNHLY, CDR2 FYNNEI. The CDR3 has 16 amino acids. CDR3 sequence: CASSAEGSSIYYEQYF. The CDR3 DNA reads TGTGCCAGCAGTGCCGAGGGCAGTTCAATATACTACGAGCAGTACTTC. The variable domain in full, with the rest retrieved from reference TRBV2 and TRBJ2-7, is EPEVTQTPSHQVTQMGQEVILRCVPISNHLYFYWYRQILGQKVEFLVSFYNNEISEKSEIFDDQFSVERPDGSNFTLKIRSTKLEDSAMYFCASSAEGSSIYYEQYFGPGTRLTVT.

As to this clone: In the same sample, other DNA sequences code for this CDR3. J is TRBJ2-7 and V is TRBV4-1, with a possible D match to TRBD2 (6 bases). V lost 1 base and J 3 bases, leaving 7 bases between the germline ends. From germline, CDR1 is MGHRA and CDR2 YSYEKL. The CDR3 consists of 13 residues. CDR3 protein: CASSQAGSYEQYF. CDR3 nucleotide sequence: TGCGCCAGCAGCCAAGCCGGGAGCTACGAGCAGTACTTC.

The gene calls are TRBV20-1 and TRBJ2-7; D call uncertain. Trimming pared 2 bases from V and 0 bases from J, leaving 2 bases between. Germline CDR1 and CDR2: DFQATT and SNEGSKA (reference sequence). This CDR3 contains 11 residues. This CDR3 reads CSARPSYEQYF. For the CDR3, the DNA is TGCAGTGCTAGACCCTCCTACGAGCAGTACTTC.

The chain links TRBV30 to TRBJ2-3; 7 bases fit TRBD1. Germline V gene data show CDR1 as GTSNPN and CDR2 as SVGIG (reference sequence). The CDR3 has 16 residues. The junction had 17 bases not matched to a gene; V was cut back by 5 bases and J by 6 bases. The CDR3 bases are TGTGCCTGGGCTCTACAGGGGCGCCTGGAATCGGATACGCAGTATTTT. It encodes CAWALQGRLESDTQYF.

V is TRBV5-4 and J is TRBJ1-4, with D tentatively TRBD1 (5 bases). Germline V CDR1 and CDR2: SGHNT, YYREEE (reference sequence). V lost 1 base to trimming and J lost 7 bases, with 11 bases between them. The CDR3 sequence is 14 residues long. The CDR3 loop is CASSLRREGEKLFF. CDR3 DNA: TGTGCCAGCAGCTTGCGCAGGGAGGGTGAAAAACTGTTTTTT.

This chain links TRBV3-1 (or the pseudogene TRBV3-2) with TRBJ2-6; weak D call: TRBD2 (6 bases). Trimming shortened V by 5 bases and J by 3 bases, and 11 bases separated the two germline ends. CDR3 length: 15 amino acids. Looked up from germline, CDR1 is LGHDT and CDR2 is YNNKEL (reference sequence). This CDR3 reads CASSSWRDGANVLTF. CDR3 nucleotide sequence: TGTGCCAGCAGCTCCTGGAGGGATGGGGCCAACGTCCTGACTTTC.

V gene TRBV4-1 combines with J gene TRBJ2-7; D may be TRBD1 (5 bases). Trimming pared 0 bases from V and 2 bases from J, leaving 8 bases between. Germline CDR1 MGHRA, CDR2 YSYEKL. CDR3 length: 14 amino acids. CDR3 sequence: CASSQEPRAYEQYF. CDR3 nucleotides: TGCGCCAGCAGCCAAGAGCCCAGGGCCTACGAGCAGTACTTC.

The chain links TRBV6-2 or TRBV6-3 to TRBJ1-5; D is uncertain. CDR3 size: 15 residues. The germline V gene encodes CDR1 MNHEY and CDR2 SVGEGT. Trimming cost V 5 bases and J 9 bases, with 20 bases left between them. The CDR3 DNA is TGTGCCAGCAGTGACCCCAGGACCCTCTGGGTGCCCCAGCATTTT. It specifies CASSDPRTLWVPQHF.

The chain joins TRBV13 to TRBJ1-6; no reliable D call. The CDR3 covers 15 residues. The germline CDR1 and CDR2 sequences are PRHDT and FYEKMQ (reference sequence). V gave up 2 bases and J gave up 8 bases, with 13 bases separating them. CDR3 in amino acids: CASSLSAGLDSPLHF. The DNA of the CDR3 is TGTGCCAGCAGCTTATCTGCAGGCCTGGATTCACCCCTCCACTTT.

The J gene is TRBJ1-2, the V gene TRBV5-1; D perhaps matches TRBD1 (5 bases). V was cut by 4 bases and J by 3 bases, with 16 bases left in between. Germline lookup yields CDR1 SGHRS and CDR2 YFSETQ. The CDR3 spans 15 residues. In DNA, the CDR3 is TGCGCCAGCAGCGTTTTGGGGGGATTGGACTATGGCTACACCTTC. Translated, it gives CASSVLGGLDYGYTF.

The CDR3 protein is CASSPRGNSGYTF. CDR3 DNA: TGTGCCAGCAGCCCCCGCGGGAACAGCGGCTACACCTTC. The J gene is TRBJ1-2, the V gene TRBV7-6; the D is unclear. Germline V gene data show CDR1 as SGHVS and CDR2 as FNYEAQ. V lost 5 bases to trimming and J lost 8 bases, with 15 bases between them. The CDR3 contains 13 residues.

The CDR3 reads CATSSPGTPEKLFF. DNA for the CDR3: TGTGCCACCAGCAGTCCAGGGACCCCAGAAAAACTGTTTTTT. The chain has TRBV15 and TRBJ1-4; tentatively, D is TRBD1 (5 bases). Germline loops: CDR1 LNHNV, CDR2 YYDKDF (reference sequence). Trimming removed 3 bases at V and 8 bases at J, with 13 bases between. The CDR3 length is 14 residues.

This clone occurred a few times. The chain combines TRBV7-9 with TRBJ1-1; TRBD1 is a possible D gene (6 bases). Germline CDR1 reads SEHNR; CDR2 reads FQNEAQ (reference sequence). Trimming took off 5 bases at V and 5 bases at J, with 21 bases between the two ends. There are 16 residues in the CDR3. This chain's CDR3 is CASSPRGGPGETEAFF. The CDR3 DNA sequence: TGTGCCAGCAGCCCTAGGGGGGGTCCGGGAGAGACTGAAGCTTTCTTT.

The chain is built from TRBV2 and TRBJ2-1; 7 positions agree with TRBD2. The V gene end was trimmed by 0 bases and the J gene end by 12 bases; junction bases not matched to a gene: 8. CDR1 is SNHLY, CDR2 FYNNEI, per germline. The CDR3 runs 14 residues. The DNA for the CDR3 is TGTGCCAGCAGTGAAGCGCTGGGGGGGAGGGGGCAGTTCTTC. This codes for CASSEALGGRGQFF.

V usage is TRBV27 and J usage is TRBJ2-3; 8 nucleotides match TRBD2. The CDR3 covers 14 residues. V lost 5 bases and J lost 6; bases outside the gene matches: 7. Germline lookup yields CDR1 MNHEY and CDR2 SMNVEV (reference sequence). The CDR3 reads CASSSGRKADTQYF. CDR3 nucleotide sequence: TGTGCCAGCAGTAGCGGGAGAAAGGCGGATACGCAGTATTTT.